These 15 T cell receptor beta chains came from one sample sequenced in a study of OX40 agonist ivuxolimab in advanced cancers. The library was obtained by the immunoSEQ multiplex PCR assay. Imported from immuneACCESS, the table was reduced by TCRdb to in-frame sequences with V and J called. These copies leave out some clones; in studies compared against another copy, an unresolved V gene accounts for under half, and the cause of the remainder is not known. The sample includes 15,000 to 25,000 clones, with around 90% observed a single time. Around half of the sample goes to the ten largest clones. The sample in question was CD4+ or CD8+ T cells sorted from blood, obtained in a trial of the OX40 agonist ivuxolimab. The source is an adult with an advanced solid tumor such as melanoma, head and neck, liver or kidney cancer.

The V call is TRBV29-1, the J call TRBJ1-4, with 9 bases fitting TRBD1. Germline V CDR1 and CDR2: SQVTM, ANQGSEA. J gave up 4 bases and V 6 bases, and 6 bases lay outside the gene matches. The CDR3 contains 14 residues. The CDR3 sequence is CSVASTGGNEKLFF. The DNA for the CDR3 is TGCAGCGTAGCTTCGACAGGGGGTAATGAAAAACTGTTTTTT.

This chain uses TRBV14 with TRBJ1-2, with 10 bases that match TRBD1. Germline V gene data show CDR1 as SGHDN and CDR2 as FVKESK. This CDR3 spans 14 amino acids. The J segment lost 5 bases and the V segment lost 4 bases, leaving 4 bases of the junction unmatched. Here the CDR3 DNA reads TGTGCCAGCAGCCCCGGGACAGGGGTGTATGGCTACACCTTC. Protein: CASSPGTGVYGYTF.

This rearrangement joins TRBV21-1 to TRBJ1-1; no DNA check was done on the table's D call, TRBD1. TRBV21-1 is listed as a pseudogene. The CDR3 has 15 residues. The CDR3 spells CASSLKRGARTEAFF. DNA of the CDR3: TGTGCCAGCAGCTTGAAGCGTGGGGCGAGGACTGAAGCTTTCTTT.

The gene calls are TRBV7-2 and TRBJ2-7, with 8 bases that match TRBD1. This CDR3 comprises 17 residues. The ends lost 4 bases at V and 5 bases at J; junction bases unmatched: 16. CDR1 and CDR2 from the germline V gene are SGHTA and FQGNSA. The CDR3 spells CASSSPLLGQALHEQYF. CDR3 DNA: TGTGCCAGCAGCTCCCCCCTCCTGGGACAGGCTTTACACGAGCAGTACTTC.

This chain links TRBV14 with TRBJ2-1; 7 bases line up with TRBD2. This CDR3 spans 15 amino acids. Germline assignment: CDR1 SGHDN and CDR2 FVKESK. The trim removed 6 bases at V and 0 bases at J, leaving 5 bases unmatched. CDR3 in DNA: TGTGCCAGCAGTCTTACTAGCGCCTCCTACAATGAGCAGTTCTTC. Protein: CASSLTSASYNEQFF. The complete variable domain, with remaining parts taken from reference TRBV14 and TRBJ2-1, reads EAGVTQFPSHSVIEKGQTVTLRCDPISGHDNLYWYRRVMGKEIKFLLHFVKESKQDESGMPNNRFLAERTGGTYSTLKVQPAELEDSGVYFCASSLTSASYNEQFFGPGTRLTVL.

The rearrangement links TRBV2 to TRBJ2-7, with 16 bases fitting TRBD2. V trimming: 9 bases; J trimming: 3 bases; junction bases outside the gene matches: 8. Per germline, CDR1 SNHLY and CDR2 FYNNEI. The CDR3 covers 16 residues. The CDR3 DNA follows: TGTGCCAGTTCCGGGACTAGCGGGAGGGCCGGCTACGAGCAGTACTTC. This codes for CASSGTSGRAGYEQYF. Together with reference TRBV2 and TRBJ2-7, the CDR3 gives the full variable domain: EPEVTQTPSHQVTQMGQEVILRCVPISNHLYFYWYRQILGQKVEFLVSFYNNEISEKSEIFDDQFSVERPDGSNFTLKIRSTKLEDSAMYFCASSGTSGRAGYEQYFGPGTRLTVT.

This chain uses TRBV14 with TRBJ2-5; no reliable D call. This CDR3 contains 13 residues. Looked up from germline, CDR1 is SGHDN and CDR2 is FVKESK. V lost 4 bases and J lost 5, with 11 bases in between. The CDR3, as DNA: TGTGCCAGCAGCCTTTGGACCGGGGAGACCCAGTACTTC. Translation: CASSLWTGETQYF.

The chain combines TRBV7-3 with TRBJ1-2; no clear D gene. Germline CDR1 reads SGHTA; CDR2 reads FQGTGA. There are 15 residues in the CDR3. V lost 0 bases and J lost 4, with 12 bases in between. CDR3 in amino acids: CASSLTAGFGYGYTF. DNA of the CDR3: TGTGCCAGCAGCTTAACAGCGGGTTTTGGCTATGGCTACACCTTC.

V gene TRBV27 combines with J gene TRBJ2-7; the D call may be TRBD1 or TRBD2 (5 bases each). V was cut by 4 bases and J by 2 bases, with 9 bases left in between. The CDR3 covers 13 residues. From germline, CDR1 is MNHEY and CDR2 SMNVEV (reference sequence). The CDR3 spells CASSWGTTYEQYF. In nucleotides, the CDR3 is TGTGCCAGCAGTTGGGGGACCACCTACGAGCAGTACTTC.

For the CDR3, the DNA is TGTGCCAGCAGCCCCACAGGGAGAGAGCAGTACTTC. As protein: CASSPTGREQYF. The chain carries TRBV27 and TRBJ2-7, with a possible D match to TRBD1 (6 bases). The length of the CDR3 is 12 residues. Germline CDR1 reads MNHEY; CDR2 reads SMNVEV (reference sequence). Trimming cost V 6 bases and J 7 bases, with 13 bases left between them.

This chain uses TRBV11-1 with TRBJ2-3; perhaps TRBD2 as D (6 bases). This CDR3 has 15 amino acids. V shed 1 base and J shed 3 bases, with 11 bases lying between them. Per the germline V gene, CDR1 is SGHAT and CDR2 is FQDESV (reference sequence). For the CDR3, the DNA is TGTGCCAGCAGCTTAGGTACGGGGGTGACAGATACGCAGTATTTT. It specifies CASSLGTGVTDTQYF.

The sample holds one count of this clone. The gene calls are TRBV19 and TRBJ1-1; maybe TRBD1 (5 bases). The CDR3 consists of 12 residues. V gave up 7 bases and J gave up 7 bases, with 13 bases separating them. The germline V gene encodes CDR1 LNHDA and CDR2 SQIVND (reference sequence). CDR3 in amino acids: CASTPGTHEAFF. In DNA, the CDR3 is TGTGCCAGTACCCCCGGGACCCATGAAGCTTTCTTT.

V is TRBV27 and J is TRBJ2-3; D may match TRBD1 or TRBD2 (5 bases each). Germline V gives CDR1 MNHEY, CDR2 SMNVEV (reference sequence). Between the trimmed V and J ends, which lost 3 bases and 1 base, there was a span of 17 bases. The CDR3 length is 17 residues. The CDR3 region is CASSFLAGLLGTDTQYF. The CDR3 DNA reads as TGTGCCAGCAGTTTCCTAGCAGGGTTACTAGGCACAGATACGCAGTATTTT.

The rearrangement joins TRBV18 to TRBJ1-3, with 7 bases lining up with TRBD1. Germline assignment: CDR1 KGHSH and CDR2 LQKENI. This CDR3 region has 15 residues. The ends lost 4 bases at V and 2 bases at J; junction bases unmatched: 5. CDR3 in amino acids: CASSLHRGPGNTIYF. The CDR3, as DNA: TGTGCCAGCTCACTCCACAGGGGCCCTGGAAACACCATATATTTT. Full variable domain (missing parts from reference TRBV18 and TRBJ1-3): NAGVMQNPRHLVRRRGQEARLRCSPMKGHSHVYWYRQLPEEGLKFMVYLQKENIIDESGMPKERFSAEFPKEGPSILRIQQVVRGDSAAYFCASSLHRGPGNTIYFGEGSWLTVV.

The chain uses TRBV30 and TRBJ2-7; D uncertain. The germline V and J ends were trimmed by 0 bases and 2 bases, with 8 bases remaining between them. CDR1 and CDR2 (germline): GTSNPN, SVGIG (reference sequence). The CDR3 contains 13 residues. The chain's CDR3 is CAWSVKSPYEQYF. CDR3 coding DNA: TGTGCCTGGAGTGTTAAGTCGCCCTACGAGCAGTACTTC.